This TCR beta chain was profiled in a study of blood T cell repertoires in COVID-19. About the study: Sources were T cells, B-cell-depleted T cells, or PBMCs; the material itself was cDNA or gDNA.

Germline V lookup: CDR1 SEHNR, CDR2 FQNEAQ (reference sequence). With 5 bases clipped from V and 6 bases from J, the junction kept 8 bases outside the gene matches. This CDR3 comprises 15 residues. Sequencing used immunoSEQ multiplex PCR; TCRdb keeps in-frame clones, though not all of them. The profile shows approximately 100,000 clones, roughly 79% of them singletons. The receptor was derived from a human donor in a cohort sampled during active COVID-19. Sequenced sample: peripheral blood. This chain joins TRBV7-9 and TRBJ1-5, with TRBD1 matching 9 bases. The DNA for the CDR3 is TGTGCCAGCAGCCAGGGACAGGGTGTCATTCAGCCCCAGCATTTT. This translates into CASSQGQGVIQPQHF.